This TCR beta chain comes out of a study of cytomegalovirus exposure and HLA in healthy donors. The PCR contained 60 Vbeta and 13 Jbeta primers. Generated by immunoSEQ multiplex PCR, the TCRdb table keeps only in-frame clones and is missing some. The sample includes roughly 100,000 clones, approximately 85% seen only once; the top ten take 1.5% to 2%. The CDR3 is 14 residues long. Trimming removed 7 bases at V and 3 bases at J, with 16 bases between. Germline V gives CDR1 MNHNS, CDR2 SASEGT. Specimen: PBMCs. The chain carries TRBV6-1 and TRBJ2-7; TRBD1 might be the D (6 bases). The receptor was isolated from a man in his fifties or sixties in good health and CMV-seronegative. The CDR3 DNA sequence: TGTGCCAGCACCCAGACAGGTGGAGGCTACGAGCAGTACGTC. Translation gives CASTQTGGGYEQYV.